This T cell receptor beta chain is drawn from a study of blood T cell repertoires in COVID-19. As for the study in general: The samples span acute and convalescent COVID-19 from the United States, Italy and Spain. From T cells, B-cell-depleted T cells, or PBMCs came the material, which was cDNA or gDNA.

This CDR3 has 15 amino acids. V dropped 4 bases and J dropped 2; count of bases not matched to a gene: 8. Germline V CDR1 and CDR2: SQVTM, ANQGSEA. How the authors handled the data: Scientists estimated how many nucleated cells there were by amplifying reference gene primers. Method: immunoSEQ multiplex PCR; TCRdb's copy keeps in-frame clones and lacks some. V, J and clone size are taken as reported in that table, and D and trimming were inferred from the DNA itself. This table has about 17,000 clones, around 82% appearing once. The specimen sequenced was peripheral blood. The clonotype was recovered from a man between 60 and 75 years old with active or convalescent COVID-19. The chain combines TRBV29-1 with TRBJ2-5, with TRBD2 matching over 9 bases. This CDR3 is CSVVIAGGLQETQYF. The CDR3 nucleotides read TGCAGCGTTGTGATTGCGGGAGGGCTTCAAGAGACCCAGTACTTC.